The sequence of this T cell receptor (beta chain) was determined in a study of Ad26.COV2.S vaccination and SARS-CoV-2 variants. Overall study results and limits: Spike-specific CD8+ and CD4+ T cell responses reportedly showed substantial breadth after vaccination.

Concerning this clone itself: Its antigen is unidentified.

Trimming took 4 bases from V and 3 from J, leaving 14 bases between them. The CDR3 consists of 15 residues. Germline V gives CDR1 KGHDR, CDR2 SFDVKD. TCRdb's copy holds only in-frame clones and misses some; the assay was immunoSEQ multiplex PCR. Of over 110,000 clones listed, just over 85% were seen once; the top ten hold around 5%. The V gene is TRBV24-1, the J gene TRBJ2-5; possibly TRBD2 for D (6 bases). The receptor's source is a human donor who had recovered from COVID-19. The sample in question was peripheral blood, obtained after recovery from COVID-19. The CDR3 DNA reads TGTGCCACCAGTGACCCCGGGACTGAAAAAGAGACCCAGTACTTC. This gives the protein CATSDPGTEKETQYF.